The 9 T cell receptor beta chains listed next were all sequenced from one sample in a study of blood T cell repertoires in COVID-19. Libraries were prepared by immunoSEQ multiplex PCR; TCRdb keeps only in-frame clonotypes and omits some of them. Among approximately 280,000 clones listed, 70% to 90% were seen once. The sequenced sample consisted of peripheral blood. Receptor source: a woman aged 65 to 85 with acute or convalescent COVID-19.

This rearrangement joins TRBV30 to TRBJ1-4, with D possibly matching TRBD1 (5 bases). The CDR3 length is 13 residues. V dropped 1 base and J dropped 6 bases, with 9 bases sitting between them. CDR1 and CDR2 (germline): GTSNPN, SVGIG (reference sequence). In DNA form, the CDR3 reads TGTGCCTGGAGTGCAGGGAGGGATGAAAAACTGTTTTTT. Its protein product is CAWSAGRDEKLFF.

The gene calls are TRBV19 and TRBJ2-5, with 12 bases that match TRBD1. Germline-derived CDR1 and CDR2 are LNHDA and SQIVND (reference sequence). CDR3 length equals 17 residues. After removal of 4 bases from V and 3 bases from J, the junction contained 9 bases not matched to a gene. DNA of the CDR3: TGTGCCAGTAGTACCACCCCCGGGACAGGGGGCGAAGAGACCCAGTACTTC. As protein: CASSTTPGTGGEETQYF.

The rearrangement links TRBV11-2 to TRBJ2-7; TRBD1 might be the D (6 bases). The V gene's germline CDR1 is SGHAT and CDR2 FQNNGV. Deletions cut 2 bases from V and 0 bases from J, with 11 bases between. This CDR3 is 15 amino acids long. CDR3 DNA: TGTGCCAGCAGCTTATCAGGACAGTACTCCTACGAGCAGTACTTC. Its translation is CASSLSGQYSYEQYF.

This clone was found a few times. The chain recombines TRBV7-6 with TRBJ2-6; D may be TRBD1 (5 bases). The germline gives CDR1 SGHVS, CDR2 FNYEAQ. Trimming removed 5 bases at V and 1 base at J, with 12 bases between. The CDR3 loop spans 16 amino acids. In DNA form, the CDR3 reads TGTGCCAGCAGCCCACGGCAGGGTTCTGGGGCCAACGTCCTGACTTTC. As protein: CASSPRQGSGANVLTF.

The J gene is TRBJ2-3, the V gene TRBV5-1, with 9 bases fitting TRBD1. Germline V gives CDR1 SGHRS, CDR2 YFSETQ. J was trimmed by 6 bases and V by 1 base; bases with no gene match: 12. CDR3 length: 17 amino acids. The CDR3 coding sequence is TGCGCCAGCAGCTTGAGCCCAGGGACAGGGAGAGAGGATACGCAGTATTTT. Translating it yields CASSLSPGTGREDTQYF.

The J gene is TRBJ1-1, the V gene TRBV4-1, with D perhaps TRBD1 (5 bases). V gave up 0 bases and J gave up 0 bases, with 14 bases separating them. The CDR3 contains 17 residues. The germline gives CDR1 MGHRA, CDR2 YSYEKL. The CDR3 protein is CASSQEGGTYMNTEAFF. CDR3 DNA sequence: TGCGCCAGCAGCCAAGAAGGCGGGACCTATATGAACACTGAAGCTTTCTTT.

The rearrangement joins TRBV5-4 to TRBJ2-3; TRBD1 matches 7 bases. The CDR3 consists of 14 residues. Losses at the gene ends were 1 base for V and 6 bases for J; bases not matched to a gene: 5. Per the germline V gene, CDR1 is SGHNT and CDR2 is YYREEE (reference sequence). The chain's CDR3 is CASSLTGAADTQYF. For the CDR3, the DNA is TGTGCCAGCAGCTTGACAGGGGCGGCGGATACGCAGTATTTT. Using reference TRBV5-4 and TRBJ2-3 for the parts outside the CDR3, the full variable domain is ETGVTQSPTHLIKTRGQQVTLRCSSQSGHNTVSWYQQALGQGPQFIFQYYREEENGRGNFPPRFSGLQFPNYSSELNVNALELDDSALYLCASSLTGAADTQYFGPGTRLTVL.

The gene calls are TRBV18 and TRBJ2-1; a possible D gene is TRBD1 (5 bases). This CDR3 contains 15 residues. V gave up 3 bases and J gave up 3 bases, with 12 bases separating them. Germline values: CDR1 KGHSH, CDR2 LQKENI. CDR3 nucleotides: TGTGCCAGCTCACCGGGGCAGCAAAGCTACAATGAGCAGTTCTTC. As protein: CASSPGQQSYNEQFF.

This clone was picked up one time. The chain recombines TRBV5-1 with TRBJ2-2, with TRBD1 as a possible D gene (5 bases). Germline CDR1 is SGHRS and CDR2 is YFSETQ. The CDR3 runs to 16 residues. The V gene lost 0 bases and the J gene lost 6 bases, with 15 bases spanning the gap. CDR3 bases: TGCGCCAGCAGCTTGGTGGGGCAGTATCGGTCCGGGGAGCTGTTTTTT. It encodes CASSLVGQYRSGELFF.